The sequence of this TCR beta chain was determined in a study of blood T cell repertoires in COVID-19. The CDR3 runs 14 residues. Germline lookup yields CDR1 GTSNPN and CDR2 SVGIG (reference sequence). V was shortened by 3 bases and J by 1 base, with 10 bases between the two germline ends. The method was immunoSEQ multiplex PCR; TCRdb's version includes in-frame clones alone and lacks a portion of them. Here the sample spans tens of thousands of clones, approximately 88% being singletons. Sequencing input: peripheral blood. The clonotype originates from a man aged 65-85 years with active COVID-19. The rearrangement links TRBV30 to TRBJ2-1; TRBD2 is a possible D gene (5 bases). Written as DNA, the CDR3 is TGTGCCTGGAGCGGGATTCCTTCCTACAATGAGCAGTTCTTC. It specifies CAWSGIPSYNEQFF.